Presented here are 17 T cell receptor beta chains from one specimen sequenced in a study of response to subunit inactivated influenza vaccine. MiXCR, applied by TCRdb to the RT-PCR reads, yields one record per CDR3 protein. The data hold roughly 670,000 distinct CDR3 sequences, with 14% observed a single time. The sample here was PBMCs from blood, taken approximately 15 days before vaccination. Receptor source: a man over 45 who received an inactivated influenza vaccine.

This clonotype was observed a few times. This chain joins TRBV20-1 and TRBJ1-5; D is unresolved. The CDR3 contains 14 residues. In germline, CDR1 is DFQATT, CDR2 SNEGSKA (reference sequence). With 2 bases removed from V and 1 base from J, the gap between germline ends came to 9 bases. CDR3 DNA: TGCAGTGCTAGAATCGGTGAAAGCAATCAGCCCCAGCATTTT. Amino acid sequence: CSARIGESNQPQHF.

This rearrangement joins TRBV20-1 to TRBJ2-2; perhaps TRBD2 as D (5 bases). V lost 5 bases to trimming and J lost 1 base, with 11 bases between them. This CDR3 region has 14 residues. Germline lookup yields CDR1 DFQATT and CDR2 SNEGSKA (reference sequence). CDR3 protein: CSASWRQNTGELFF. DNA for the CDR3: TGCAGTGCTTCCTGGAGGCAGAACACCGGGGAGCTGTTTTTT.

In this sample, this clonotype turned up many times. The chain recombines TRBV12-3 or TRBV12-4 with TRBJ1-5, with a possible D match to TRBD1 (6 bases). The CDR3 has 14 residues. The V end lost 1 base, the J end lost 6 bases, and 10 bases lay between the germline ends. The CDR3 DNA reads TGTGCCAGCAGTTTAGAAACAGGGCTTCAGCCCCAGCATTTT. Translating gives CASSLETGLQPQHF.

The sample holds a few counts of this clonotype. The chain employs TRBV6-2 or TRBV6-3 and TRBJ2-1; D may be TRBD2 (5 bases). The V end lost 6 bases, the J end lost 8 bases, and 17 bases lay between the germline ends. This CDR3 has 14 amino acids. Looked up from germline, CDR1 is MNHEY and CDR2 is SVGEGT. In nucleotides, the CDR3 is TGTGCCAGCAGACGGACGGGGTATTTCGATGAGCAGTTCTTC. It specifies CASRRTGYFDEQFF.

In this sample, this clonotype turned up a few times. The chain has TRBV20-1 and TRBJ1-5; D perhaps matches TRBD1 (6 bases). This CDR3 comprises 16 residues. The germline V and J ends were trimmed by 0 bases and 11 bases, with 23 bases remaining between them. Germline values: CDR1 DFQATT, CDR2 SNEGSKA (reference sequence). CDR3 bases: TGCAGTGCTAGAGATATCCCGGGACAAAGATCAGCGGCCCAGCATTTT. Amino acid sequence: CSARDIPGQRSAAQHF.

This clonotype was picked up a small number of times. The chain is built from TRBV29-1 and TRBJ2-7; 7 nucleotides align to TRBD2. The CDR3 runs to 13 residues. Germline trimming cut 3 bases from V and 7 bases from J; bases unmatched to any gene: 9. From germline, CDR1 is SQVTM and CDR2 ANQGSEA. CDR3 coding DNA: TGCAGCGTTGAGGCGGGAGAGGGGTATGAGCAGTACTTC. Translating gives CSVEAGEGYEQYF.

The V and J genes are TRBV5-1 and TRBJ1-4; D might be TRBD1 (6 bases). The CDR3 runs to 15 residues. Germline CDR1 is SGHRS and CDR2 is YFSETQ. V gave up 3 bases and J gave up 3 bases, with 12 bases separating them. In nucleotides, the CDR3 is TGCGCCAGCAGCTCTACAGGGTCTTCTAATGAAAAACTGTTTTTT. This encodes CASSSTGSSNEKLFF.

The V call is TRBV6-2 or TRBV6-3, the J call TRBJ2-7; D is possibly TRBD2 (6 bases). V was trimmed by 5 bases and J by 7 bases, leaving 24 bases between them. This CDR3 is 16 amino acids long. Germline V gene sequence: CDR1 MNHEY, CDR2 SVGEGT. CDR3: CASSTPRGGVEDEQYF. Here the CDR3 DNA reads TGTGCCAGCAGTACCCCCCGAGGAGGGGTGGAGGATGAGCAGTACTTC.

This clonotype has more than one count but fewer than ten. The chain joins TRBV6-6 to TRBJ1-1, with D possibly being TRBD1 (6 bases). With 2 bases removed from V and 8 bases from J, the gap between germline ends came to 12 bases. CDR1 is MNHNY, CDR2 SVGAGI, per germline (reference sequence). The CDR3 runs 13 residues. The CDR3 region is CASSYLRGAEAFF. DNA of the CDR3: TGTGCCAGCAGTTACCTCCGGGGGGCCGAAGCTTTCTTT.

The J gene is TRBJ2-5, the V gene TRBV20-1; D is possibly TRBD2 (5 bases). Germline V gene sequence: CDR1 DFQATT, CDR2 SNEGSKA (reference sequence). This CDR3 is 15 amino acids long. V shed 0 bases and J shed 2 bases, with 13 bases lying between them. This CDR3 reads CSARDRAGVQETQYF. The CDR3, as DNA: TGCAGTGCTAGAGATCGCGCGGGTGTACAAGAGACCCAGTACTTC.

The sample holds a few counts of this clonotype. The chain couples TRBV12-3 or TRBV12-4 to TRBJ2-7; no firm D call. The V and J ends lost 8 bases and 5 bases respectively, with 16 bases between them. CDR3 length equals 13 residues. CDR3 loop: CASAVAQPNEQYF. CDR3 DNA: TGTGCCAGCGCGGTTGCGCAGCCGAACGAGCAGTACTTC.

This clonotype came up many times. The rearrangement uses TRBV6-2 or TRBV6-3 and TRBJ2-2; 9 positions agree with TRBD1. The CDR3 totals 15 residues. Germline values: CDR1 MNHEY, CDR2 SVGEGT. J gave up 1 base and V 6 bases, and 3 bases lay outside the gene matches. The CDR3 loop reads CASRTGGQNTGELFF. The CDR3 DNA reads TGTGCCAGCAGAACAGGGGGCCAGAACACCGGGGAGCTGTTTTTT.

This clonotype was found many times. The chain links TRBV7-2 to TRBJ1-3; D gene uncertain. Germline lookup yields CDR1 SGHTA and CDR2 FQGNSA. This CDR3 has 13 residues. V lost 7 bases and J 0 bases, leaving 7 bases between the germline ends. The CDR3 coding sequence is TGTGCCAGCACCCGGCGCTCTGGAAACACCATATATTTT. It specifies CASTRRSGNTIYF. Using reference TRBV7-2 and TRBJ1-3 for the parts outside the CDR3, the full variable domain is GAGVSQSPSNKVTEKGKDVELRCDPISGHTALYWYRQSLGQGLEFLIYFQGNSAPDKSGLPSDRFSAERTGGSVSTLTIQRTQQEDSAVYLCASTRRSGNTIYFGEGSWLTVV.

V gene TRBV7-2 combines with J gene TRBJ2-1; D is possibly TRBD2 (6 bases). V shed 4 bases and J shed 0 bases, with 10 bases lying between them. The germline CDR1 and CDR2 sequences are SGHTA and FQGNSA. The CDR3 is 15 residues long. The CDR3: CASSWAGSSYNEQFF. The CDR3 DNA is TGTGCCAGCAGCTGGGCGGGGAGCTCCTACAATGAGCAGTTCTTC.

This clonotype has a handful of counts. The CDR3 here is CASSLSPGSTTGTEAFF. CDR3 nucleotide sequence: TGCGCCAGCAGCTTGAGCCCGGGCTCAACGACGGGCACTGAAGCTTTCTTT. The chain joins TRBV5-1 to TRBJ1-1; no reliable D call. CDR3 size: 17 residues. With 1 base removed from V and 4 bases from J, the gap between germline ends came to 20 bases. Germline V lookup: CDR1 SGHRS, CDR2 YFSETQ. The full variable domain, its missing parts supplied by reference TRBV5-1 and TRBJ1-1, is KAGVTQTPRYLIKTRGQQVTLSCSPISGHRSVSWYQQTPGQGLQFLFEYFSETQRNKGNFPGRFSGRQFSNSRSEMNVSTLELGDSALYLCASSLSPGSTTGTEAFFGQGTRLTVV.

The CDR3 coding sequence is TGTGCCAGCAGCTTTTTGGGGCCCGAGCAGTACTTC. As protein: CASSFLGPEQYF. The chain has TRBV7-9 and TRBJ2-7; D might be TRBD1 (5 bases). CDR1 and CDR2 (germline): SEHNR, FQNEAQ (reference sequence). The V gene lost 3 bases and the J gene lost 6 bases, with 9 bases spanning the gap. CDR3 size: 12 residues.

The gene calls are TRBV21-1 and TRBJ1-1; the tabulated D call, TRBD1, remains unverified against the DNA. TRBV21-1 is a pseudogene segment. The CDR3 runs 15 residues. CDR3 amino acids: CASSKGDTGGGLAFF. DNA of the CDR3: TGTGCCAGCAGCAAAGGCGACACAGGGGGTGGTTTGGCTTTCTTT.